This T cell receptor beta chain was sequenced during a study of blood T cell repertoires in COVID-19 (dated by TCRdb to about 2020). Looking at the study overall: Samples covering the acute and convalescent phases of COVID-19 were provided by collaborators in the United States, Italy and Spain. The material from the prospective study consisted of cDNA or gDNA derived from T cells, B-cell-depleted T cells, or PBMCs. Subjects who had been exposed to COVID-19, were actively infected with it, or had recovered from it provided the deeply sampled blood TCRbeta repertoires that made up the dataset. The repertoires were made available in a free public database intended to serve as a resource for research on the immune response to SARS-CoV-2. Samples came from the ongoing ImmuneRACE study (first 160 participants) plus 1,254 subjects from 6 global collaborators. Sample metadata almost always included a de-identified subject ID, COVID-19 status, age in years and sex. HLA class I and class II types, where available, came from metadata supplied by the sample provider rather than from assay-based typing.

Enrolling through a virtual design, the prospective study's participants ranged in age from roughly 18 to 100 years and lived across 20 to 30 United States geographic areas. To assign participants to cohorts, the prospective study relied on clinical history that participants themselves reported in a screening survey and a study questionnaire. Each participant in the prospective study had whole blood, serum and a nasopharyngeal or oropharyngeal swab collected by mobile phlebotomists. Prospective study participants could optionally give additional blood draws and questionnaires over an approximately 2-month period. Before DNA extraction, blood samples from the prospective study were shipped at room temperature or frozen. V sheds 6 bases and J sheds 10 bases, leaving 13 bases between their ends. Including cysteine and phenylalanine, the CDR3 has 12 amino acids. Only CDR3 DNA remains: 36 bases, in frame from the first base. The germline V gene encodes CDR1 SGHTA and CDR2 FQGNSA.

Overall study results and their limits: How much clinical and demographic metadata was included differed by source and by participant, and the metadata was provided uncurated.

The immunoSEQ Assay, a bias-controlled multiplex PCR, was used to amplify TCRbeta CDR3 regions from genomic DNA. Per the original workflow: The number of nucleated cells in each sample was estimated by amplification of reference gene primers within the assay. Sequence reads were collapsed and filtered to measure the absolute abundance of every unique TCRbeta CDR3 rearrangement. Productive Simpson clonality was computed per sample as the square root of Simpson's diversity index over productive rearrangements. TCRdb took over this immuneACCESS table, retaining in-frame rearrangements with V and J assigned. Such tables are incomplete; in checked studies, under half of the missing clones stem from an unresolved V gene, and the remainder is unexplained. From that table come the V and J calls and clone size; the DNA was used to work out D and trimming. The sample table lists some 200,000 clones, about nine tenths of them with a count of one. The top ten hold around 3.5% of the sample.

Concerning this clone itself: Its specific antigen is unknown. No base qualities exist here, and no much larger clone lies one base off it.

The source material was PBMCs or T cells enriched from blood (not recorded which). The TCR was taken from a middle-aged woman with acute COVID-19. The chain is encoded by TRBV7-2 joined to TRBJ2-1, with the D segment identity uncertain. The sequenced DNA is TGTGCCAGCAGTCAAAATCCAGGAGAGCAGTTCTTC. This is translated as CASSQNPGEQFF. When the CDR3 is completed using the reference TRBV7-2 and TRBJ2-1 genes on either side, the full variable domain is GAGVSQSPSNKVTEKGKDVELRCDPISGHTALYWYRQSLGQGLEFLIYFQGNSAPDKSGLPSDRFSAERTGGSVSTLTIQRTQQEDSAVYLCASSQNPGEQFFGPGTRLTVL.